This TCR beta chain stems from a study of chemoradiotherapy in HPV16-positive cancers. This CDR3 region has 13 residues. Germline lookup yields CDR1 MNHEY and CDR2 SMNVEV (reference sequence). Trimming cost V 3 bases and J 3 bases, with 6 bases left between them. The protocol was immunoSEQ multiplex PCR, while the TCRdb copy is restricted to in-frame clones and leaves out a portion. The sample records approximately 13,000 clones, around 70% being singletons. Overall study findings and caveats: Candidate HPV-specific clones and E7-related TCR motifs grew in tumor during treatment.

A word on this clone: The antigen remains unidentified.

The receptor's source is a human donor with HPV-associated anogenital cancer. The rearrangement joins TRBV27 to TRBJ2-1; D gene uncertain. This sample was gathered from a patient who underwent chemoradiotherapy. DNA of the CDR3: TGTGCCAGCAGTTTTTACGGCTACAATGAGCAGTTCTTC. It encodes CASSFYGYNEQFF.